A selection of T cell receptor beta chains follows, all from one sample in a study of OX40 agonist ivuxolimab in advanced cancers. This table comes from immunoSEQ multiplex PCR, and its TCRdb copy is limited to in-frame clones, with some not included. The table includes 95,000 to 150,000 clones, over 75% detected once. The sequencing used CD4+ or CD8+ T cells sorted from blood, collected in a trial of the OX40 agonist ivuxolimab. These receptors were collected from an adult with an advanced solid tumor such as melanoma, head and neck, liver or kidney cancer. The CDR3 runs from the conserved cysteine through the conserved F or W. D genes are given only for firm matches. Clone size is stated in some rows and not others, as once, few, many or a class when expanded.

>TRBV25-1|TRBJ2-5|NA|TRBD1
TGTGCCAGCAGTGCCCTGGGACAGGGTATCCAAGAGACCCAGTACTTC
CASSALGQGIQETQYF
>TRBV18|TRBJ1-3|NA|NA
TGTGCCAGCTCACCACGACCGGGACCCCGTGCGGGAAACACCATATATTTT
CASSPRPGPRAGNTIYF
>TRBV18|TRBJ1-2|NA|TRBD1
TGTGCCAGCTCACTTGAGACAGGGCCCGAGGCTAACTATGGCTACACCTTC
CASSLETGPEANYGYTF
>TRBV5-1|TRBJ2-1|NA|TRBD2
TGCGCCAGCAGCCCTGGACTAGCGGGGACGGCTGAGCAGTTCTTC
CASSPGLAGTAEQFF
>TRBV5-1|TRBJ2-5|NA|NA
TGCGCCAGCAGCTTGGCCCCCGGGGGCGAACCCCAAGGGACCCAGTACTTC
CASSLAPGGEPQGTQYF
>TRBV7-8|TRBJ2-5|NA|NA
TGTGCCAGCAGCTTAGCAAGTGAGGGGGAGACCCAGTACTTC
CASSLASEGETQYF
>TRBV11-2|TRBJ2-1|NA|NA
TGTGCCAGCAGCTCTATGAACAGCGAGCAGTTCTTC
CASSSMNSEQFF
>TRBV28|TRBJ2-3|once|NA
TGTGCCAGGGGTAGCGGAACTAGCACAGATACGCAGTATTTT
CARGSGTSTDTQYF
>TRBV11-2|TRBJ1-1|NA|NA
TGTGCCAGCAGCTTAGATTGGAAGGGAAGAACTTTCTTT
CASSLDWKGRTFF
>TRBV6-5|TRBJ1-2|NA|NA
TGTGCCAGCAGTTACTCGAGGGGGGCTAACTATGGCTACACCTTC
CASSYSRGANYGYTF
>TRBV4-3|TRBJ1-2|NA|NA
TGCGCCAGCAGCCAAGAGACAGGCGCCTATGGCTACACCTTC
CASSQETGAYGYTF
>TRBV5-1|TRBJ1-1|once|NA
TGCGCCAGCAGCTTGGCCCGGGGCCGGACTGAAGCTTTCTTT
CASSLARGRTEAFF
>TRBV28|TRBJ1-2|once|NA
TGTGCCAGCAGTTACAAGCCTACCTATGGCTACACCTTC
CASSYKPTYGYTF
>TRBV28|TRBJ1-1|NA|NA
TGTGCCAGCAGTCTGCAATATCTCATGAACACTGAAGCTTTCTTT
CASSLQYLMNTEAFF
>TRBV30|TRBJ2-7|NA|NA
TGTGCCTGGAGCGCCCGTGCTTACGAGCAGTACTTC
CAWSARAYEQYF
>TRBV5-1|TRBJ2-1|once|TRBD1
TGCGCCAGCAGCTCCCGACAGGGGGCCTACAATGAGCAGTTCTTC
CASSSRQGAYNEQFF
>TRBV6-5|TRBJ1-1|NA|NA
TGTGCCAGCAGACGGGGAGCTTACACTGAAGCTTTCTTT
CASRRGAYTEAFF
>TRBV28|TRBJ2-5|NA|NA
TGTGCCAGCAGTTCTCACAGGAGCCAAGAGACCCAGTACTTC
CASSSHRSQETQYF
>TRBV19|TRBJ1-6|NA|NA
TGTGCCAGTAGTATGGATGGGACCCTCCACTTT
CASSMDGTLHF
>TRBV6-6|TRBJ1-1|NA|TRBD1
TGTGCCAGCAGTTACGACAGGGTGGGCACTGAAGCTTTCTTT
CASSYDRVGTEAFF
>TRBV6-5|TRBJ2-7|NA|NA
TGTGCCAGCAGCGACGCCTGGGCGTGGGGCGAGCAGTACTTC
CASSDAWAWGEQYF
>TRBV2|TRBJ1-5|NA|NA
TGTGCCAGCAGTGTAGCGAGACTCACACCGGTGCCCCAGCATTTT
CASSVARLTPVPQHF
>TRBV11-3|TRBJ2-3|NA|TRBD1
TGTGCCAGCAGCCACGGACAGGGCTTTCAGTATTTT
CASSHGQGFQYF
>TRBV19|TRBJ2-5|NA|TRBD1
TGTGCCAGTAGGTTACACGGACAGGGCCGGGAGACCCAGTACTTC
CASRLHGQGRETQYF
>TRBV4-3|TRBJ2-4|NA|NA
TGCGCCAGCAGCCAAGATTTTGGCGGGACCAGAAACATTCAGTACTTC
CASSQDFGGTRNIQYF
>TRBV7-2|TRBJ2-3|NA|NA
TGTGCCAGCAGCTTTGGCCAAGATACGCAGTATTTT
CASSFGQDTQYF
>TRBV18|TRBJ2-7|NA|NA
TGTGCCAGCTCCAAGGGACCGCCGGGTTGGGAGCAGTACTTC
CASSKGPPGWEQYF
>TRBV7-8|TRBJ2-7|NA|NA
TGTGCCAGCAGCCTCCGGGGGGGACAGGTCTCCTACGAGCAGTACTTC
CASSLRGGQVSYEQYF
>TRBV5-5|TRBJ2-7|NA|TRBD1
TGTGCCAGCAGCTGGGGACAGGGGGCCTACGAGCAGTACTTC
CASSWGQGAYEQYF
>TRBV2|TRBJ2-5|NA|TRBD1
TGTGCCAGCAGCGCGAAGGGACAGGGTAGAATTATGGAGACCCAGTACTTC
CASSAKGQGRIMETQYF
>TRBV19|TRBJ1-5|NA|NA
TGTGCCAGTAGACGTAGCGGGGAACAGCCCCAGCATTTT
CASRRSGEQPQHF
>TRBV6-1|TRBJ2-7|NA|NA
TGTGCCAGCAGTCCTCGGGCCCTCTCCTACGAGCAGTACTTC
CASSPRALSYEQYF